The present TCR beta chain was sequenced within a study of blood T cell repertoires in COVID-19. This clone was detected only a few times. The V gene's germline CDR1 is MNHEY and CDR2 SVGAGI. The CDR3 is 14 residues long. Trimming removed 7 bases from V and 5 bases from J; junction bases left unmatched: 10. Libraries were prepared by immunoSEQ multiplex PCR; TCRdb keeps only in-frame clonotypes and omits some of them. This table holds approximately 210,000 clones, about nine tenths found once. The sequenced material came from PBMCs or T cells enriched from blood (not recorded which). The receptor was isolated from a woman aged 25 to 39 who had recovered from COVID-19. The chain has TRBV6-5 and TRBJ2-5, with 7 bases matching TRBD2. CDR3 nucleotide sequence: TGTGCCAGCATGGAGCGGGGCCGGGGGGAGACCCAGTACTTC. This encodes CASMERGRGETQYF.